Below, one T cell receptor beta chain is given with its context. Its target is unknown. The same CDR3 can be traced to other DNA sequences in this sample. The data were obtained in a study of shared clonotypes between healthy human individuals. Findings and caveats of the study: Rarefaction showed sorted-subset sequencing was incomplete despite large depth.

Using immunoSEQ multiplex PCR, the repertoire was profiled, and TCRdb retains in-frame clones only, with some absent. The data contain millions of clones, roughly 94% of them seen just once; the ten biggest clones take up 0.1% to 0.15%. The V end lost 0 bases, the J end lost 0 bases, and 7 bases lay between the germline ends. Germline V gene data show CDR1 as SGHNT and CDR2 as YYREEE (reference sequence). This CDR3 is built from 15 residues. Source material: naive CD4+ T cells sorted from blood. Subset noted: CD45RA+ positively selected. This sequence originates from a man younger than 35 in good health. V gene TRBV5-4 combines with J gene TRBJ1-3, with D unresolved. CDR3 coding DNA: TGTGCCAGCAGCTTGGACACGAGCTCTGGAAACACCATATATTTT. Translation: CASSLDTSSGNTIYF.